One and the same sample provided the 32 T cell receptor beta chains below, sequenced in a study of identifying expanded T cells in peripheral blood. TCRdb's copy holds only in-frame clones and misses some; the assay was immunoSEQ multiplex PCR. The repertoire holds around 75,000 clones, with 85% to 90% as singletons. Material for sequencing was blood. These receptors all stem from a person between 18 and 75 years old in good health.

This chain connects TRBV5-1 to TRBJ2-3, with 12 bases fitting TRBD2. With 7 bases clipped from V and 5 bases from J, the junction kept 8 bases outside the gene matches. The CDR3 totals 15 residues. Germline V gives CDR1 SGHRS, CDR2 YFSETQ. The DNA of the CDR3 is TGCGCCAGCCAGCTAGCGGGGGGGCAAATAGATACGCAGTATTTT. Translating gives CASQLAGGQIDTQYF.

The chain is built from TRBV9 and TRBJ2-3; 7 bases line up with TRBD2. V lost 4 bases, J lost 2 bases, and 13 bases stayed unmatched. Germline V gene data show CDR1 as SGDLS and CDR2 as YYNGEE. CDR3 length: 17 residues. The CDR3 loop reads CASSKEGGRDFTDTQYF. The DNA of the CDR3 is TGTGCCAGCAGCAAGGAGGGAGGGCGGGACTTCACAGATACGCAGTATTTT.

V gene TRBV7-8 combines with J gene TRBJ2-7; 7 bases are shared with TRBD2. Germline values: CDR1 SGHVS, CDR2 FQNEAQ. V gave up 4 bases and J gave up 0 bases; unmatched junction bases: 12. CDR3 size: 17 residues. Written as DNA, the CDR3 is TGTGCCAGCAGCTGGAACTCGGGCGGGGGAAACTCCTACGAGCAGTACTTC. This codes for CASSWNSGGGNSYEQYF.

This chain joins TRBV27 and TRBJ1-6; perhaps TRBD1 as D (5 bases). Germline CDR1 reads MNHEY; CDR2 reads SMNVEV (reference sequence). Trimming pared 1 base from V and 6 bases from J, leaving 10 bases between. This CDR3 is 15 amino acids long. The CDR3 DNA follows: TGTGCCAGCAGTTTATACGGGGGAAGTAATTCACCCCTCCACTTT. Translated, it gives CASSLYGGSNSPLHF.

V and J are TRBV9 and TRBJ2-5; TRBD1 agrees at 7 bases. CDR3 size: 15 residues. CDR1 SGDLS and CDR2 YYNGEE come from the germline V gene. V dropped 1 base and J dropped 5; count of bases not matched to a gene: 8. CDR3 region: CASSVREGAGETQYF. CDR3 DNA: TGTGCCAGCAGCGTACGAGAGGGGGCGGGTGAGACCCAGTACTTC.

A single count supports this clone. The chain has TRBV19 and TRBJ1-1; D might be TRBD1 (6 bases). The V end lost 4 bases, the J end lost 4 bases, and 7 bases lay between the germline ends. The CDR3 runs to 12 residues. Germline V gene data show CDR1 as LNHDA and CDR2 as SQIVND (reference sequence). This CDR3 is CASSKQGTEAFF. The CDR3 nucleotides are TGTGCCAGTAGTAAACAGGGCACTGAAGCTTTCTTT.

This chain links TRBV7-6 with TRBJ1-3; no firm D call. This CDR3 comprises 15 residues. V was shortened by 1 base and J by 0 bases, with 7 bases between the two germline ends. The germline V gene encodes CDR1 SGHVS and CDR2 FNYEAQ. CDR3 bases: TGTGCCAGCAGCTTAGGTGGCTACTCTGGAAACACCATATATTTT. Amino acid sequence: CASSLGGYSGNTIYF.

The CDR3 DNA is TGTGCCAGCAGCTTAGCCGGACTAGCGGGGGGCTACGAGCAGTACTTC. Amino acids: CASSLAGLAGGYEQYF. The V call is TRBV7-6, the J call TRBJ2-7; 14 positions match TRBD2. CDR1 and CDR2 (germline): SGHVS, FNYEAQ. Trimming cost V 0 bases and J 3 bases; bases outside gene matches: 1. This CDR3 is built from 16 residues.

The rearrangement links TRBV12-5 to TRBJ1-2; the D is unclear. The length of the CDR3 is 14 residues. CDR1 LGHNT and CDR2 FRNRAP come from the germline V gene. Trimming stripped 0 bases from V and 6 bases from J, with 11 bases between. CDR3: CASGLVRGVDGYTF. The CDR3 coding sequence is TGTGCTAGTGGTTTGGTACGGGGAGTGGATGGCTACACCTTC.

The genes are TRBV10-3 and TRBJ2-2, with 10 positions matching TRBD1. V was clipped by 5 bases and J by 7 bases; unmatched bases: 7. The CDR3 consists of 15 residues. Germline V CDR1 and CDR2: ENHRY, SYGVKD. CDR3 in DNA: TGTGCCATCAGTCCCCGGACAGGGGGGTTCGGGGAGCTGTTTTTT. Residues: CAISPRTGGFGELFF.

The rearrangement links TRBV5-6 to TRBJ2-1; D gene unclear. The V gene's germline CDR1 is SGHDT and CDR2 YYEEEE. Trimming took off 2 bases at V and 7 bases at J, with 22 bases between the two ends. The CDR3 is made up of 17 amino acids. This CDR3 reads CASSFFTASNIWNEQFF. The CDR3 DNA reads TGTGCCAGCAGCTTTTTTACGGCGTCCAACATCTGGAATGAGCAGTTCTTC.

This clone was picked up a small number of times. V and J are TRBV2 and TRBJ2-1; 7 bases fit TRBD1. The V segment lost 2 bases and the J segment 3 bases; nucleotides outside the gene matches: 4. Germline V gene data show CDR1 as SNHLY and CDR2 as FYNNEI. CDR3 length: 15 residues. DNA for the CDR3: TGTGCCAGCAGTGAATCGCGGACAGGCTACAATGAGCAGTTCTTC. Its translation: CASSESRTGYNEQFF.

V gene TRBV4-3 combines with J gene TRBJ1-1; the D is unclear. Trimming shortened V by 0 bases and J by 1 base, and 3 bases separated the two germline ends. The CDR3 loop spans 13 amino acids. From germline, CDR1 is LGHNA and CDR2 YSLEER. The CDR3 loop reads CASSQDANTEAFF. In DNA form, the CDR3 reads TGCGCCAGCAGCCAAGACGCGAACACTGAAGCTTTCTTT.

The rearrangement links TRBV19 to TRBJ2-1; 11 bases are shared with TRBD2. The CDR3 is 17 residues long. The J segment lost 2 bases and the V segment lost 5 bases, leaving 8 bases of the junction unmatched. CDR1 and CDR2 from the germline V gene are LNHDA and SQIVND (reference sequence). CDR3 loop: CASSSTYSGRAYNEQFF. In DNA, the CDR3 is TGTGCCAGTAGTTCAACCTATAGCGGGAGGGCCTACAATGAGCAGTTCTTC.

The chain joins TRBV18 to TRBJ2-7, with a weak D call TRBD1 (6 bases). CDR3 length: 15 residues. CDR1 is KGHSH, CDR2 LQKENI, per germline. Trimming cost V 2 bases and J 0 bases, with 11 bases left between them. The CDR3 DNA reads TGTGCCAGCTCACCAAGGCCGGACAGCTCCTACGAGCAGTACTTC. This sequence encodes CASSPRPDSSYEQYF.

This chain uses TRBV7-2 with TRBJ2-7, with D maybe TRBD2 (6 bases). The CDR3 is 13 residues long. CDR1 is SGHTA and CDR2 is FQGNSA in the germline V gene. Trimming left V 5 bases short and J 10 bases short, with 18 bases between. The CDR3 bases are TGTGCCAGCAGCAGTCAGTGGCCGGGACTTCAGTACTTC. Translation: CASSSQWPGLQYF. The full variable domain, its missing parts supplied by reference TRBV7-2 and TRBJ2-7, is GAGVSQSPSNKVTEKGKDVELRCDPISGHTALYWYRQSLGQGLEFLIYFQGNSAPDKSGLPSDRFSAERTGGSVSTLTIQRTQQEDSAVYLCASSSQWPGLQYFGPGTRLTVT.

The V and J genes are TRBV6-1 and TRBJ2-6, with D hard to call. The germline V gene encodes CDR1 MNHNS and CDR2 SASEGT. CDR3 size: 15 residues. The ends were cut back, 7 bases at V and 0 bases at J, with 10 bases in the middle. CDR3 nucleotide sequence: TGTGCCAGCATTTTCGGTGTCTCTGGGGCCAACGTCCTGACTTTC. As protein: CASIFGVSGANVLTF.

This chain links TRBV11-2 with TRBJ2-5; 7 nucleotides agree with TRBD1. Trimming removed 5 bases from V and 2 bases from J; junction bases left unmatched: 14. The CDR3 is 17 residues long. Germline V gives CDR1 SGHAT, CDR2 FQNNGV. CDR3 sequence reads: CASSPGPTGIGQETQYF. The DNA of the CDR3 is TGTGCCAGCAGCCCAGGCCCGACAGGGATAGGACAAGAGACCCAGTACTTC.

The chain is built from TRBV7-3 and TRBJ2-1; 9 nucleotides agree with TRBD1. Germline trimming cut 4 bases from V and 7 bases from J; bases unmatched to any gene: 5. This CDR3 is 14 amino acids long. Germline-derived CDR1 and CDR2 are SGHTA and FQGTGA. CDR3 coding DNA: TGTGCCAGCAGCTCCCGGGACAGGGCTAATGAGCAGTTCTTC. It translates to CASSSRDRANEQFF.

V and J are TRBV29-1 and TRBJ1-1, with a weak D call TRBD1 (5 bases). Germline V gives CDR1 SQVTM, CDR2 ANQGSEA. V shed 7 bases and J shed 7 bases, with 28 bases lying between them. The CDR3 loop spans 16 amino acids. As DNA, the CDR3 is TGCAGCGCCATGGGGACGGCTAGAACGAACAAGGGTGAAGCTTTCTTT. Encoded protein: CSAMGTARTNKGEAFF. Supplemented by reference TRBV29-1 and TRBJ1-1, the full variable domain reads SAVISQKPSRDICQRGTSLTIQCQVDSQVTMMFWYRQQPGQSLTLIATANQGSEATYESGFVIDKFPISRPNLTFSTLTVSNMSPEDSSIYLCSAMGTARTNKGEAFFGQGTRLTVV.

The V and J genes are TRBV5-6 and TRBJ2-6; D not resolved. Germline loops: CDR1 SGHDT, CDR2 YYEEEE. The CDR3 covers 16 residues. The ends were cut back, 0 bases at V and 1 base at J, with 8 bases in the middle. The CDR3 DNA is TGTGCCAGCAGCTTGGATCTCGGGTCTGGGGCCAACGTCCTGACTTTC. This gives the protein CASSLDLGSGANVLTF.

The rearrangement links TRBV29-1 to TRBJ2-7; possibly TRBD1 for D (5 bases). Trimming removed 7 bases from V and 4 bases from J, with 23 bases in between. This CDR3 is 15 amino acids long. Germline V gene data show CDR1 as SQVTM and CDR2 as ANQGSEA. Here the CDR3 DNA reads TGCAGCGCGGGCAACACGGGTGGTGGGGCTTACGAGCAGTACTTC. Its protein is CSAGNTGGGAYEQYF.

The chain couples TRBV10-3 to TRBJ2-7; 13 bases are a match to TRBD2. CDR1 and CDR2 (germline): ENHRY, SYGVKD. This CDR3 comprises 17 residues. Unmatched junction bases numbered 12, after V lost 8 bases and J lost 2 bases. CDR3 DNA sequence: TGTGCCATCCTTAAAGGGGAACTAGCGGGAGGGCCCTACGAGCAGTACTTC. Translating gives CAILKGELAGGPYEQYF.

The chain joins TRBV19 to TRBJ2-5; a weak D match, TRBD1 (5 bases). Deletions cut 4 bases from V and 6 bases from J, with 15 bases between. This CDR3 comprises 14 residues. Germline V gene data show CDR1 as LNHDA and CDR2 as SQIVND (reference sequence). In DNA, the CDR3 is TGTGCCAGTAGTAACCAGGGTGTGAAGAAGACCCAGTACTTC. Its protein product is CASSNQGVKKTQYF.

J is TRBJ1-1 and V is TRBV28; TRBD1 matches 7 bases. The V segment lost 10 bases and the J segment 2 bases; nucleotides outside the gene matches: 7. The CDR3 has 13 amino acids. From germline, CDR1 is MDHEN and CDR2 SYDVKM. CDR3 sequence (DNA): TGTGCCACGGCCGGGACAGTCAACACTGAAGCTTTCTTT. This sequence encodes CATAGTVNTEAFF.

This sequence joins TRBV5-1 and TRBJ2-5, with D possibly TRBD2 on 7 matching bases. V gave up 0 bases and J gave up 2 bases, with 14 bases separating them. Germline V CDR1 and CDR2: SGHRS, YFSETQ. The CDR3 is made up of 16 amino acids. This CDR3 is CASSLVGGGGQETQYF. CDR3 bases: TGCGCCAGCAGCTTGGTCGGCGGGGGCGGTCAAGAGACCCAGTACTTC.

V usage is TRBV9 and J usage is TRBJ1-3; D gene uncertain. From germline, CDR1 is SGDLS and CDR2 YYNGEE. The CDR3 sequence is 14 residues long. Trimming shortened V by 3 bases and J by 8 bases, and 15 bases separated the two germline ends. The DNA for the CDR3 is TGTGCCAGCAGCGCCCCTAGTAATCCGGACACCATATATTTT. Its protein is CASSAPSNPDTIYF.

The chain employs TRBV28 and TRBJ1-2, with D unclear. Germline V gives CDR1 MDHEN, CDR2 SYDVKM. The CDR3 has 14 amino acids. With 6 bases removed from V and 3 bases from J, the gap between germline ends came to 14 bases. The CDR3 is CASSLTRLDYGYTF. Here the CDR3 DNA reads TGTGCCAGCAGCTTGACACGGCTGGACTATGGCTACACCTTC.

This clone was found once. The DNA of the CDR3 is TGTGCCATCAAAGGGGGCCTAGCGGGGCACACAGATACGCAGTATTTT. As protein: CAIKGGLAGHTDTQYF. The chain links TRBV10-3 to TRBJ2-3, with 9 bases matching TRBD2. V shed 7 bases, J shed 2 bases, and the junction held 10 bases outside the gene matches. Looked up from germline, CDR1 is ENHRY and CDR2 is SYGVKD. CDR3 size: 16 residues.

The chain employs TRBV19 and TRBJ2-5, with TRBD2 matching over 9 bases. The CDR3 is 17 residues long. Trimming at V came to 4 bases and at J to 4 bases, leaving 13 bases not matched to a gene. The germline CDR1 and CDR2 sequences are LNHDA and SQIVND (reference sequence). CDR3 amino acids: CASSKGGARGGGETQYF. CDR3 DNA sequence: TGTGCCAGTAGTAAGGGAGGAGCGCGGGGGGGCGGAGAGACCCAGTACTTC. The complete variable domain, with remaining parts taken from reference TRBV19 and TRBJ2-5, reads DGGITQSPKYLFRKEGQNVTLSCEQNLNHDAMYWYRQDPGQGLRLIYYSQIVNDFQKGDIAEGYSVSREKKESFPLTVTSAQKNPTAFYLCASSKGGARGGGETQYFGPGTRLLVL.

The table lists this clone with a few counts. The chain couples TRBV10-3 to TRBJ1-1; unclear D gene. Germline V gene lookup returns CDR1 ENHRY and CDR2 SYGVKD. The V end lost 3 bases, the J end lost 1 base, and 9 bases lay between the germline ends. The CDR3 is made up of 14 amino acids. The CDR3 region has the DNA TGTGCCATCAGTGAAAAGTCAGAGAACACTGAAGCTTTCTTT. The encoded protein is CAISEKSENTEAFF.

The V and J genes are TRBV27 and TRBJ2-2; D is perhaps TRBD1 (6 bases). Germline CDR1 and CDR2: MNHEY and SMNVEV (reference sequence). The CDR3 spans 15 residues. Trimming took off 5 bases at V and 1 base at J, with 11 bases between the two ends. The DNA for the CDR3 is TGTGCCAGCAGTCATTCGACAGGGAACACCGGGGAGCTGTTTTTT. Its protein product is CASSHSTGNTGELFF.